The sample holds a few counts of the clone carrying this T cell receptor beta chain. Its matching antigen is unknown. The data were taken from a study of response to subunit inactivated influenza vaccine. General study points: T cells newly recruited by each seasonal influenza vaccination are few, the authors suggested.

This CDR3 spans 14 amino acids. V lost 4 bases to trimming and J lost 2 bases, with 14 bases between them. Germline loops: CDR1 DFQATT, CDR2 SNEGSKA (reference sequence). Using its own MiXCR run on the RT-PCR reads, TCRdb lists one record per CDR3 protein. This repertoire shows hundreds of thousands of distinct CDR3 sequences, about 8% found once; its top ten account for 13%. This sample comprised PBMCs from blood, obtained 23 months after vaccination. The V gene is TRBV20-1, the J gene TRBJ2-5; unclear D gene. The clonotype was recovered from a man in his fifties or sixties who received an inactivated influenza vaccine. The CDR3 nucleotides are TGCAGTGCTACCTTCGGACCGGTACAAGAGACCCAGTACTTC. The encoded protein is CSATFGPVQETQYF.